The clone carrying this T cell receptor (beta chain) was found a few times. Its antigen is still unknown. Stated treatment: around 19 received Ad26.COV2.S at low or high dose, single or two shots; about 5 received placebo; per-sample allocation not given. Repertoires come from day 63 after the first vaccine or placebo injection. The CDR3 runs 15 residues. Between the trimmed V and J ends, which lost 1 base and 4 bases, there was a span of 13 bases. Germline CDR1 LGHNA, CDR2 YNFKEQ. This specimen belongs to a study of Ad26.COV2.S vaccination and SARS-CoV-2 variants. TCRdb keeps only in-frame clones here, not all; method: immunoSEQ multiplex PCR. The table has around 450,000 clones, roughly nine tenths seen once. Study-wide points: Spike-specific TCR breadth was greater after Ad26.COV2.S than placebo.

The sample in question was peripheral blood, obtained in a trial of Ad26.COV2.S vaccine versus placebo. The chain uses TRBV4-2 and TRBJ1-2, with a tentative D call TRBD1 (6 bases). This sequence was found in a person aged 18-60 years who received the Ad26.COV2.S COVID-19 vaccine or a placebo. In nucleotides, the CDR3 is TGTGCCAGCAGCCAAGGGGGGGAACAGGGCTATGGCTACACCTTC. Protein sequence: CASSQGGEQGYGYTF.